In its sample, the clone carrying this T cell receptor (beta chain) was seen a few times. The sample originates from a study of blood T cell repertoires in COVID-19. Ages ranged from roughly 18 to 100 years, with residence in 20 to 30 US areas. Per the authors' pipeline: Reference gene primer amplification in the assay estimated nucleated cell counts. Using immunoSEQ multiplex PCR, the repertoire was profiled, and TCRdb retains in-frame clones only, with some absent. V, J and clone size derive from that table, while D and trimming were established from the DNA sequence. The sample lists some 420,000 clones; 85% to 90% were seen once. Germline loops: CDR1 SGHDT, CDR2 YYEEEE. CDR3 length: 13 residues. The V end was cut by 1 base, the J end by 5 bases, with 10 bases between.

The source is a man between 25 and 39 years old who had recovered from COVID-19. Sequenced sample: PBMCs or T cells enriched from blood (not recorded which). V is TRBV5-6 and J is TRBJ2-7, with TRBD2 as a possible D gene (5 bases). The CDR3 sequence: CASSLHGIHEQYF. CDR3 DNA sequence: TGTGCCAGCAGCTTGCACGGGATCCACGAGCAGTACTTC.